The 29 T cell receptor beta chains below were found in one sample sequenced in a study of T-cell memory formation after mild COVID-19. TCRdb called the 5' RACE reads again in MiXCR, with one record for every CDR3 protein. This sample has roughly 70,000 distinct CDR3 sequences, with 16% found just once. The sample was PBMCs or a T cell subset sorted from them (not recorded which). Receptor source: an adult woman who had mild COVID-19 (a few samples of this study predate the infection). Cell type and time point are not known.

This clonotype has only a few counts. J is TRBJ2-2 and V is TRBV7-9, with 7 nucleotides matching TRBD1. Germline lookup yields CDR1 SEHNR and CDR2 FQNEAQ (reference sequence). J gave up 2 bases and V 5 bases, and 8 bases lay outside the gene matches. The CDR3 is made up of 16 amino acids. CDR3 region: CASSTTTGYNTGELFF. For the CDR3, the DNA is TGTGCCAGCAGCACAACGACAGGGTATAACACCGGGGAGCTGTTTTTT.

This clonotype was seen a handful of times. V usage is TRBV4-2 and J usage is TRBJ1-2; D possibly corresponds to TRBD1 (6 bases). V lost 0 bases, J lost 5 bases, and 13 bases lay in between. The germline CDR1 and CDR2 sequences are LGHNA and YNFKEQ. The CDR3 spans 15 residues. The CDR3 protein is CASSQEFGGQYGYTF. CDR3 coding DNA: TGTGCCAGCAGCCAAGAGTTCGGGGGGCAATATGGCTACACCTTC.

This clonotype has only a few counts. The gene calls are TRBV6-5 and TRBJ1-1, with unresolved D. V dropped 7 bases and J dropped 11 bases, with 11 bases sitting between them. CDR3 length equals 10 residues. CDR1 MNHEY and CDR2 SVGAGI come from the germline V gene. CDR3: CASTFRMAFF. Here the CDR3 DNA reads TGTGCCAGCACCTTTCGCATGGCTTTCTTT.

The chain employs TRBV5-1 and TRBJ2-7; D remains ambiguous. The CDR3 loop spans 11 amino acids. Trimming cost V 4 bases and J 3 bases, with 5 bases left between them. Germline V lookup: CDR1 SGHRS, CDR2 YFSETQ. The CDR3 DNA sequence: TGCGCCAGCAGCGACCTCTACGAGCAGTACTTC. This encodes CASSDLYEQYF.

A few counts support this clonotype. The chain joins TRBV15 to TRBJ2-1, with a tentative D call TRBD1 (6 bases). The ends were cut back, 2 bases at V and 2 bases at J, with 22 bases in the middle. This CDR3 comprises 19 residues. Germline V gene lookup returns CDR1 LNHNV and CDR2 YYDKDF (reference sequence). The CDR3 here is CATSRSPIRTGTPYNEQFF. The CDR3 coding sequence is TGTGCCACCAGCAGAAGCCCTATACGGACCGGGACACCCTACAATGAGCAGTTCTTC.

This chain links TRBV30 with TRBJ2-3, with 10 bases that match TRBD1. Germline lookup yields CDR1 GTSNPN and CDR2 SVGIG (reference sequence). V lost 1 base and J lost 4; bases outside the gene matches: 5. The CDR3 has 15 amino acids. CDR3 coding DNA: TGTGCCTGGAGTGGACAGGGGGCTTCTTCAGATACGCAGTATTTT. This codes for CAWSGQGASSDTQYF. Combining the CDR3 with reference TRBV30 and TRBJ2-3 gives the whole variable domain SQTIHQWPATLVQPVGSPLSLECTVEGTSNPNLYWYRQAAGRGLQLLFYSVGIGQISSEVPQNLSASRPQDRQFILSSKKLLLSDSGFYLCAWSGQGASSDTQYFGPGTRLTVL.

The table lists this clonotype with a few counts. The rearrangement uses TRBV7-9 and TRBJ2-5, with 7 bases matching TRBD2. The V segment lost 5 bases and the J segment 4 bases; nucleotides outside the gene matches: 22. CDR3 length: 19 amino acids. Germline V CDR1 and CDR2: SEHNR, FQNEAQ (reference sequence). The CDR3: CASSAPSLGKGGSTETQYF. The CDR3 region has the DNA TGTGCCAGCAGCGCCCCGTCCCTAGGAAAAGGCGGGAGTACAGAGACCCAGTACTTC.

The table lists this clonotype with many counts. V gene TRBV12-3 or TRBV12-4 combines with J gene TRBJ1-6; D may be TRBD1 (5 bases). The CDR3 sequence is 18 residues long. V lost 3 bases and J lost 5, with 20 bases in between. CDR3 coding DNA: TGTGCCAGCAGTTTCGCAGGCTTCGACAGAAGAAATAATTCACCCCTCCACTTT. Protein product: CASSFAGFDRRNNSPLHF.

The rearrangement uses TRBV7-9 and TRBJ2-7; weak D call: TRBD1 (5 bases). CDR1 is SEHNR, CDR2 FQNEAQ, per germline (reference sequence). This CDR3 is 15 amino acids long. V was cut by 4 bases and J by 0 bases, with 13 bases left in between. CDR3 loop: CASSSVSDTSYEQYF. In nucleotides, the CDR3 is TGTGCCAGCAGCTCCGTCTCGGACACCTCCTACGAGCAGTACTTC.

The chain carries TRBV20-1 and TRBJ2-1; possibly TRBD2 for D (6 bases). Germline loops: CDR1 DFQATT, CDR2 SNEGSKA (reference sequence). The CDR3 totals 16 residues. V was trimmed by 3 bases and J by 5 bases, leaving 20 bases between them. CDR3 residues: CSARWPEETRDNEQFF. The DNA for the CDR3 is TGCAGTGCTAGGTGGCCGGAGGAGACTAGGGACAATGAGCAGTTCTTC.

This clonotype came up a few times. The genes are TRBV27 and TRBJ2-2; a possible D gene is TRBD1 (5 bases). V lost 3 bases and J 6 bases, leaving 11 bases between the germline ends. The CDR3 is made up of 14 amino acids. CDR1 and CDR2 (germline): MNHEY, SMNVEV (reference sequence). Here the CDR3 DNA reads TGTGCCAGCAGTTTCAGGGAATTCGCCGGGGAGCTGTTTTTT. Translation: CASSFREFAGELFF.

The genes are TRBV9 and TRBJ2-1; a weak D match, TRBD1 (7 bases). Per germline, CDR1 SGDLS and CDR2 YYNGEE. Trimming removed 3 bases from V and 3 bases from J, with 13 bases in between. The CDR3 runs 15 residues. CDR3 sequence (DNA): TGTGCCAGCAGCGCCGGAGGGGGCTACTACAATGAGCAGTTCTTC. Its protein product is CASSAGGGYYNEQFF. The full variable domain, its missing parts supplied by reference TRBV9 and TRBJ2-1, is DSGVTQTPKHLITATGQRVTLRCSPRSGDLSVYWYQQSLDQGLQFLIQYYNGEERAKGNILERFSAQQFPDLHSELNLSSLELGDSALYFCASSAGGGYYNEQFFGPGTRLTVL.

This clonotype showed up many times. V usage is TRBV5-1 and J usage is TRBJ2-7; 8 bases are a match to TRBD1. CDR1 and CDR2 from the germline V gene are SGHRS and YFSETQ. The trim removed 3 bases at V and 5 bases at J, leaving 7 bases unmatched. This CDR3 spans 14 amino acids. The DNA of the CDR3 is TGCGCCAGCAGCTCCGGGACAGGCATCCACGAGCAGTACTTC. It specifies CASSSGTGIHEQYF.

The CDR3 protein is CASSPSEERPWSNEQFF. CDR3 DNA sequence: TGTGCCAGCAGTCCCTCCGAGGAGCGGCCCTGGAGCAATGAGCAGTTCTTC. This sequence joins TRBV12-3 or TRBV12-4 and TRBJ2-1, with D possibly matching TRBD2 (5 bases). Trimming removed 5 bases at V and 6 bases at J, with 23 bases between. CDR3 length: 17 residues.

This clonotype came up a few times. V is TRBV7-6 and J is TRBJ2-3; a weak D match, TRBD2 (6 bases). CDR3 size: 15 residues. V was trimmed by 5 bases and J by 4 bases, leaving 16 bases between them. CDR1 and CDR2 from the germline V gene are SGHVS and FNYEAQ. CDR3 coding DNA: TGTGCCAGCAGCGGACAAGCGGGTGTGGCAGATACGCAGTATTTT. Translated: CASSGQAGVADTQYF. Full variable domain (missing parts from reference TRBV7-6 and TRBJ2-3): GAGVSQSPRYKVTKRGQDVALRCDPISGHVSLYWYRQALGQGPEFLTYFNYEAQQDKSGLPNDRFSAERPEGSISTLTIQRTEQRDSAMYRCASSGQAGVADTQYFGPGTRLTVL.

This clonotype was counted only a few times. The chain recombines TRBV7-9 with TRBJ1-1; D remains unclear. CDR3 length: 15 residues. V was clipped by 2 bases and J by 7 bases, with 17 bases between them. Germline-derived CDR1 and CDR2 are SEHNR and FQNEAQ (reference sequence). CDR3 in amino acids: CASSLRESRTSEAFF. CDR3 DNA: TGTGCCAGCAGCTTAAGGGAAAGCCGAACAAGTGAAGCTTTCTTT.

This clonotype was seen more than once but under ten times. This sequence joins TRBV12-3 or TRBV12-4 and TRBJ2-7, with D unresolved. Trimming removed 6 bases from V and 2 bases from J, with 14 bases in between. The CDR3 extends over 14 amino acids. This CDR3 is CASSSSMVPYEQYF. In DNA form, the CDR3 reads TGTGCCAGCAGCTCCTCAATGGTTCCCTACGAGCAGTACTTC.

This clonotype was counted between two and nine times. The chain has TRBV5-1 and TRBJ2-5; 8 nucleotides match TRBD2. The J segment lost 2 bases and the V segment lost 1 base, leaving 10 bases of the junction unmatched. The V gene's germline CDR1 is SGHRS and CDR2 YFSETQ. The CDR3 totals 17 residues. The CDR3 sequence is CASSLYGREGVQETQYF. The DNA of the CDR3 is TGCGCCAGCAGCTTGTACGGCCGGGAGGGCGTTCAAGAGACCCAGTACTTC.

This clonotype was recorded a few times. J is TRBJ2-2 and V is TRBV3-1; 10 bases line up with TRBD2. Germline trimming cut 0 bases from V and 5 bases from J; bases unmatched to any gene: 9. CDR1 and CDR2 (germline): LGHDT, YNNKEL (reference sequence). This CDR3 contains 18 residues. This CDR3 reads CASSQDMRLAGETGELFF. The CDR3 region has the DNA TGTGCCAGCAGCCAAGATATGCGGCTAGCGGGGGAGACCGGGGAGCTGTTTTTT.

This clonotype has only a few counts. The chain employs TRBV12-3 or TRBV12-4 and TRBJ1-1; D perhaps matches TRBD1 (6 bases). The V and J ends lost 8 bases and 8 bases respectively, with 18 bases between them. The CDR3 runs to 13 residues. CDR3 nucleotides: TGTGCCAGCGGCCTAGGGGGTTTAGGGGAAGCTTTCTTT. This encodes CASGLGGLGEAFF.

The chain joins TRBV9 to TRBJ2-3; no firm D call. The length of the CDR3 is 13 residues. V lost 0 bases, J lost 5 bases, and 7 bases lay in between. CDR1 is SGDLS and CDR2 is YYNGEE in the germline V gene. This chain's CDR3 is CASSVVPGDTQYF. DNA for the CDR3: TGTGCCAGCAGCGTAGTTCCCGGAGATACGCAGTATTTT.

In the case of this clonotype: One junction end does not reproduce the germline sequence, and a read error may be involved. The chain links TRBV5-1 to TRBJ1-2, with TRBD1 identical over 9 bases. Per germline, CDR1 SGHRS and CDR2 YFSETQ. The CDR3 has 14 residues. The CDR3 is CATSYGQGNSGYTF. DNA of the CDR3: TGCGCCACCTCCTACGGACAGGGGAACTCTGGCTACACCTTC.

The CDR3 protein is CSALDGGGGYTF. DNA for the CDR3: TGCAGTGCACTAGACGGTGGAGGTGGCTACACCTTC. V is TRBV20-1 and J is TRBJ1-2; D gene uncertain. V was pared by 6 bases and J by 7 bases, with 15 bases between. The germline V gene encodes CDR1 DFQATT and CDR2 SNEGSKA (reference sequence). This CDR3 contains 12 residues.

This clonotype was detected only a few times. The rearrangement joins TRBV7-8 to TRBJ1-2; 7 bases fit TRBD1. The CDR3 has 17 residues. Germline CDR1 is SGHVS and CDR2 is FQNEAQ. The ends lost 3 bases at V and 0 bases at J; junction bases unmatched: 10. The CDR3 sequence: CASSFGTVPLANYGYTF. CDR3 coding DNA: TGTGCCAGCAGCTTCGGGACAGTCCCTTTAGCTAACTATGGCTACACCTTC.

The chain couples TRBV9 to TRBJ2-7; D call uncertain. The CDR3 sequence is 15 residues long. Germline assignment: CDR1 SGDLS and CDR2 YYNGEE. Between the trimmed V and J ends, which lost 2 bases and 3 bases, there was a span of 15 bases. This CDR3 is CASSVVIGSYYEQYF. The DNA for the CDR3 is TGTGCCAGCAGCGTCGTAATCGGAAGTTACTACGAGCAGTACTTC.

This clonotype was seen a few times. The chain employs TRBV29-1 and TRBJ2-3; D unclear. V gave up 3 bases and J gave up 9 bases, with 19 bases separating them. The CDR3 contains 14 residues. The germline CDR1 and CDR2 sequences are SQVTM and ANQGSEA. CDR3 sequence (DNA): TGCAGCGTTGAGGAACCGGGCCAGCAACCCACGCAGTATTTT. Translated: CSVEEPGQQPTQYF.

The chain has TRBV4-1 and TRBJ2-7, with D hard to call. CDR3 length equals 13 residues. The V end lost 2 bases, the J end lost 4 bases, and 9 bases lay between the germline ends. From germline, CDR1 is MGHRA and CDR2 YSYEKL. CDR3 sequence reads: CASSQWDSYEQYF. Written as DNA, the CDR3 is TGCGCCAGCAGCCAATGGGATTCATACGAGCAGTACTTC.

This clonotype was counted between two and nine times. The rearrangement links TRBV15 to TRBJ1-5; tentatively, D is TRBD1 (6 bases). V was pared by 0 bases and J by 6 bases, with 12 bases between. CDR3 length: 15 residues. The germline CDR1 and CDR2 sequences are LNHNV and YYDKDF (reference sequence). CDR3 DNA sequence: TGTGCCACCAGCAGAGATCTCGGGGGCACTCAGCCCCAGCATTTT. Amino acids: CATSRDLGGTQPQHF.

This clonotype was detected many times. V and J are TRBV5-1 and TRBJ2-3; tentatively, D is TRBD1 (5 bases). The CDR3 is made up of 13 amino acids. Per the germline V gene, CDR1 is SGHRS and CDR2 is YFSETQ. V lost 4 bases and J 2 bases, leaving 8 bases between the germline ends. The CDR3 sequence is CASSEDTTDTQYF. CDR3 nucleotides: TGCGCCAGCAGCGAGGACACCACAGATACGCAGTATTTT.